This is a list of T cell receptor beta chains from one sample in a study of T cell changes during pregnancy in multiple sclerosis. Only in-frame clones appear in the TCRdb table, and some are missing; sequencing was by immunoSEQ multiplex PCR. The table lists approximately 43,000 clones, just over 90% of them singletons. Here the sequenced sample was CD8+ T cells from peripheral blood mononuclear cells, taken after pregnancy. Source of these receptors: a female donor with multiple sclerosis, enrolled in a pregnancy study. Both conserved end residues are part of each CDR3. A D gene is named only where the DNA matches it firmly.

d_call: TRBD1
v_call: TRBV16
j_call: TRBJ1-2
cdr3_nt: TGTGCCAGCAGCCGGGCGGGACAGCTTAACTACGGCTACACCTTC
cdr3_aa: CASSRAGQLNYGYTF

d_call: -
v_call: TRBV7-9
j_call: TRBJ2-1
cdr3_nt: TGTGCGATAAGAGGAGAGACAGAGAGGTTCTTC
cdr3_aa: CAIRGETERFF

d_call: TRBD1
v_call: TRBV9
j_call: TRBJ2-7
cdr3_nt: TGTGCCAGCAGCCCAGGACAGGGGTACTCCTTGCAGTACTTC
cdr3_aa: CASSPGQGYSLQYF

d_call: -
v_call: TRBV28
j_call: TRBJ2-1
cdr3_nt: TGTGCCAGCAGTTCAAGGGGCCCCAGGGAGTTCTTC
cdr3_aa: CASSSRGPREFF

d_call: TRBD1
v_call: TRBV2
j_call: TRBJ2-7
cdr3_nt: TGTGCCAGCAGTGGACACCACGGGACAGATAGCTACGAGCAGTACTTC
cdr3_aa: CASSGHHGTDSYEQYF

d_call: -
v_call: TRBV7-2
j_call: TRBJ2-1
cdr3_nt: TGTGCCAGCAGCTTAGGTTGGGCGGACTTTGAGCAGTTCTTC
cdr3_aa: CASSLGWADFEQFF

d_call: TRBD1
v_call: TRBV5-5
j_call: TRBJ1-5
cdr3_nt: TGTGCCAGCAGCGTAGGGACAGGAGACGGTCAGCCCCAGCATTTT
cdr3_aa: CASSVGTGDGQPQHF

d_call: TRBD1
v_call: TRBV9
j_call: TRBJ1-3
cdr3_nt: TGTGCCAGCAGCTCCGGGACAGGGGAAGGAAACACCATATATTTT
cdr3_aa: CASSSGTGEGNTIYF

d_call: -
v_call: TRBV9
j_call: TRBJ2-1
cdr3_nt: TGTGCCAGCAGCAACCCCGACAGAGATCTCTACAATGAGCAGTTCTTC
cdr3_aa: CASSNPDRDLYNEQFF

d_call: TRBD1
v_call: TRBV5-1
j_call: TRBJ1-4
cdr3_nt: TGCGCCAGCAGCGCAAACCGGGACAGGGGAGGCAATGAAAAACTGTTTTTT
cdr3_aa: CASSANRDRGGNEKLFF

d_call: TRBD2
v_call: TRBV7-3
j_call: TRBJ2-3
cdr3_nt: TGTGCCAGCAGTTCCCTTAGCGGGGGGGCCGGGGGAGATACGCAGTATTTT
cdr3_aa: CASSSLSGGAGGDTQYF

d_call: -
v_call: TRBV27
j_call: TRBJ1-2
cdr3_nt: TGTGCCAGCAGTTTAAGGCAGGGCAGGGGCTACACCTTC
cdr3_aa: CASSLRQGRGYTF

d_call: -
v_call: TRBV30
j_call: TRBJ2-6
cdr3_nt: TGTGCCGGCCCAGGGCTAAGAAACTTCCTGACTTTC
cdr3_aa: CAGPGLRNFLTF